This is a list of T cell receptor beta chains from one sample in a study of blood T cells in healthy people across ages. Using its own MiXCR run on the 5' RACE reads, TCRdb lists one record per CDR3 protein. Counted here are over 1.5 million distinct CDR3 sequences, 40% to 55% occurring once; the ten biggest clones make up over 2%. Sequencing was carried out using blood. These receptors were taken from a middle-aged woman in good health. The CDR3 runs from the conserved cysteine through the conserved F or W. The order of the fields is clone size, V gene, J gene, CDR3 protein. Clone size is given for some rows only: seen once, a few or many times, or a class if the clone is expanded.

NA	TRBV13	TRBJ1-1	CASNSGGTEAFF
NA	TRBV4-3	TRBJ1-2	CASSQGTTGNYGYTF
NA	TRBV7-9	TRBJ2-7	CASSLGRQASGNSYEQYF
NA	TRBV2	TRBJ1-5	CASSEMNRRNQPQHF
many	TRBV11-2	TRBJ2-7	CASSSPLGYEQYF
few	TRBV10-3	TRBJ2-3	CAISPDGSSTDTQYF
NA	TRBV28	TRBJ2-1	CASSLSLGTAFYNEQFF
NA	TRBV29-1	TRBJ2-7	CSARTDAYEQYF
NA	TRBV4-2	TRBJ2-7	CASSQGTSGGAYEQYF
NA	TRBV6-2/TRBV6-3	TRBJ2-1	CASSQMAAGGLFF
NA	TRBV24-1	TRBJ1-4	CATSDSAPDWTNEKLFF
few	TRBV3-1	TRBJ2-1	CASSPGGRGYNEQFF
once	TRBV2	TRBJ1-1	CASRGQFTEAFF
NA	TRBV6-2/TRBV6-3	TRBJ2-1	CASSNEDRGADEQFF
few	TRBV13	TRBJ2-5	CASSFSLETQYF
NA	TRBV9	TRBJ2-1	CASSPAGTSSNEQFF
few	TRBV12-3/TRBV12-4	TRBJ1-2	CASSLSGYYGYTF
NA	TRBV2	NA	CASPLEGGLKETQYF
NA	TRBV7-6	TRBJ1-5	CASSSGQGRNSNQPQHF
NA	TRBV27	TRBJ1-4	CASSSPGLPNEKLFF
NA	TRBV6-1	TRBJ2-3	CASSEDRTTDTQYF
NA	TRBV11-2	TRBJ2-1	CASSLENGNKEQFF
NA	TRBV5-1	TRBJ2-7	CASSLIAGGDSYEQYF
NA	TRBV7-6	TRBJ2-5	CASSLAGTGPIETQYF
NA	TRBV6-5	TRBJ2-1	CASSQGRLAGGNEQFF
NA	TRBV20-1	NA	CSGTPPGQTCEQYF
few	TRBV29-1	TRBJ2-5	CSVNIDSETQYF
NA	TRBV14	TRBJ2-7	CASSPGTWTFYEQYF
NA	TRBV6-1	TRBJ1-2	CASSEDSRITF
NA	TRBV28	NA	CAIEGQQETQYF
NA	TRBV12-3/TRBV12-4	TRBJ1-2	CASTKGTGLYGYTF
few	TRBV29-1	TRBJ2-1	CSGDIFSGTGTYNEQFF
NA	TRBV12-3/TRBV12-4	TRBJ1-6	CASRKGTGVNSPLHF
NA	TRBV28	TRBJ2-1	CASSPQFSGVYNEQFF
few	TRBV29-1	TRBJ2-5	CSVERPRGSGGQETQYF
NA	TRBV20-1	TRBJ2-5	CSAPGLTETQYF
NA	TRBV4-1	TRBJ1-2	CASSQQEGGPRGYTF
few	TRBV2	TRBJ1-2	CASSEGQGAGANYGYTF
many	TRBV6-2/TRBV6-3	TRBJ2-1	CASSYGFEQFF
NA	TRBV27	TRBJ1-2	CASMKREQGDYGYTF
NA	TRBV5-1	TRBJ2-7	CASSLGTGMTEQYF
NA	TRBV12-3/TRBV12-4	TRBJ2-5	CASSFYEQTQYF
few	TRBV9	TRBJ2-3	CASSTDRNTDTQYF
NA	TRBV27	NA	CASSLHRGEVYEQYF
NA	TRBV20-1	NA	CSARSGSDEQYF
NA	TRBV7-8	TRBJ2-1	CAGSLVGGPYNEQFF
many	TRBV29-1	TRBJ2-6	CSVGAGTGANVLTF
NA	TRBV27	TRBJ1-5	CASSSLYRGVGNQPQHF